This record covers a single T cell receptor beta chain. This sample was included in a study of T cell responses to AZD1222 COVID-19 vaccine. Trimming shortened V by 5 bases and J by 6 bases, and 17 bases separated the two germline ends. The CDR3 runs to 15 residues. Germline V CDR1 and CDR2: LNHDA, SQIVND (reference sequence). TCRdb's table, derived via immunoSEQ multiplex PCR, lists solely in-frame clones and lacks some. The profile shows more than 110,000 clones, 75% to 95% of them singletons. The starting material was peripheral blood, obtained on day 0 of AZD1222 vaccination. The V and J genes are TRBV19 and TRBJ2-1; D possibly corresponds to TRBD2 (5 bases). The TCR comes from an adult in good health. CDR3 protein: CASSASWSGGNEQFF. CDR3 DNA: TGTGCCAGTAGTGCCTCCTGGAGCGGAGGCAATGAGCAGTTCTTC.